This T cell receptor beta chain was profiled in a study of blood T cell repertoires in COVID-19. Germline V lookup: CDR1 MDHEN, CDR2 SYDVKM. The CDR3 sequence is 18 residues long. Trimming cost V 5 bases and J 6 bases; bases outside gene matches: 16. In the authors' workflow: It was from reference gene primer amplification that nucleated cell counts were estimated. Some clones are missing from TCRdb's copy, which holds only in-frame ones; the method was immunoSEQ multiplex PCR. V and J calls and clone size are those listed in that table; D and trimming were worked out from the DNA. The sample consists of fewer than 250,000 clones, just over 90% of them appearing once. This clone turned up a few times.

The V gene is TRBV28, the J gene TRBJ2-2, with TRBD2 matching 9 bases. This TCR derives from a man aged 30 to 39 with acute or convalescent COVID-19. Sequencing used peripheral blood. This CDR3 is CASSGLAFRSAMAGELFF. The CDR3 bases are TGTGCCAGCAGTGGACTAGCGTTTCGTTCAGCCATGGCCGGGGAGCTGTTTTTT.